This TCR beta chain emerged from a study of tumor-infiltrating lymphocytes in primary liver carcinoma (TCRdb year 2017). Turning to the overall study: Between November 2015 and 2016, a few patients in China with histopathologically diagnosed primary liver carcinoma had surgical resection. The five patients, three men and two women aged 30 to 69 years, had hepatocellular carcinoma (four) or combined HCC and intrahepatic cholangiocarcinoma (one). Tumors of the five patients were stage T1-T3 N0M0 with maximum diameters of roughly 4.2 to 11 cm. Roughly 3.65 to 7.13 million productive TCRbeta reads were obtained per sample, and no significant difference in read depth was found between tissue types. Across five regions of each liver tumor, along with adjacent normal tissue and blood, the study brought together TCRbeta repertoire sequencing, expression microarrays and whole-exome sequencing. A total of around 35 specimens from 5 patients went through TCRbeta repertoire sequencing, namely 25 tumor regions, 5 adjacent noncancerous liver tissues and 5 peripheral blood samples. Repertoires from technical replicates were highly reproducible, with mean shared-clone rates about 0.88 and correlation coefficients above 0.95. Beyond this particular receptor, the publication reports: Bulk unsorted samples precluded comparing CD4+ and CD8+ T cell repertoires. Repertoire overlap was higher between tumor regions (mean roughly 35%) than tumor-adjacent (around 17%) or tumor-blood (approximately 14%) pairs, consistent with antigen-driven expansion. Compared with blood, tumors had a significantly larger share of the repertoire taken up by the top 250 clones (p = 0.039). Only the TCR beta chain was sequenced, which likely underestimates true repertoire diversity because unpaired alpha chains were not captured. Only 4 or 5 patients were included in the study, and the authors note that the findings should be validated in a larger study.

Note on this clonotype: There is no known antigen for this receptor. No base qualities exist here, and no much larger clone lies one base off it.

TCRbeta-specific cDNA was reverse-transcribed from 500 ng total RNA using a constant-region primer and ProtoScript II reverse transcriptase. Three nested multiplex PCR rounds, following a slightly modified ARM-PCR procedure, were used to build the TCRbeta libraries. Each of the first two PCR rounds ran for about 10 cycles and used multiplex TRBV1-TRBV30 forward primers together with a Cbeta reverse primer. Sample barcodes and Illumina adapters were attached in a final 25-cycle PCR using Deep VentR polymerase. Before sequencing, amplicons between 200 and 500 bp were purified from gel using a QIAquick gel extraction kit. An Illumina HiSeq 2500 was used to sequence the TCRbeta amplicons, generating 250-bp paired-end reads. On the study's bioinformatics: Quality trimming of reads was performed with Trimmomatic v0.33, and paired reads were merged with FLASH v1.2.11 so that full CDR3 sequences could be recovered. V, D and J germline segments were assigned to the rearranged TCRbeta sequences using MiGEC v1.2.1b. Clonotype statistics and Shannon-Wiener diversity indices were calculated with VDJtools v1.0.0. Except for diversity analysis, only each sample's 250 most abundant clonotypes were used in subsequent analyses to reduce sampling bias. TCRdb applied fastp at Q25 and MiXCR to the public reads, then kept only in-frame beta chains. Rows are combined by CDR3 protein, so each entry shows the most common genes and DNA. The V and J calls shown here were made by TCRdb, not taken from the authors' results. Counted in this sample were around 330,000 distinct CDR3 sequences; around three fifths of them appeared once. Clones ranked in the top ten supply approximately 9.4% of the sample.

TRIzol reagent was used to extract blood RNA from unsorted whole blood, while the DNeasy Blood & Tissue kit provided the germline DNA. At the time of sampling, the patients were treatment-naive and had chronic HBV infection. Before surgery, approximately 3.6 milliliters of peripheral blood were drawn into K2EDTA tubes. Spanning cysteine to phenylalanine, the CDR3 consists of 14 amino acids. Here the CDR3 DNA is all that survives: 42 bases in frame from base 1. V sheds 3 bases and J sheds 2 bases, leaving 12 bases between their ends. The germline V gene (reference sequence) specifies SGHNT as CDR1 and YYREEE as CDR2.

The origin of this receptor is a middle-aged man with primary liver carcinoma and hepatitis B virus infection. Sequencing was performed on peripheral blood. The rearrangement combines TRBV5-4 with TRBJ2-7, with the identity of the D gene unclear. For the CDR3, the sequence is CASSSRSPPYEQYF. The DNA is TGTGCCAGCAGCTCCCGGAGCCCACCCTACGAGCAGTACTTC.